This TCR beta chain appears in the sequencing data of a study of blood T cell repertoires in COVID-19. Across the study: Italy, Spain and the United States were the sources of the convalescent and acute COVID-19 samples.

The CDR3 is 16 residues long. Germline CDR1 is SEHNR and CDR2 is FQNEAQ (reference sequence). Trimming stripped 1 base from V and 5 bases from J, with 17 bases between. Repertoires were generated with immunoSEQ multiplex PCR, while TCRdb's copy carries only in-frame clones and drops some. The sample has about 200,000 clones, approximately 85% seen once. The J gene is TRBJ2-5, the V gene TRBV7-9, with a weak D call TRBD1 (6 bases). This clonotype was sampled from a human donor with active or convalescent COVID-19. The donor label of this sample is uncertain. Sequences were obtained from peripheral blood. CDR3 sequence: CASSLVGQGLGETQYF. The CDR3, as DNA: TGTGCCAGCAGCTTAGTTGGTCAGGGGCTGGGGGAGACCCAGTACTTC.